This entry lists 28 T cell receptor beta chains sequenced from one sample in a study of shared clonotypes between healthy human individuals. This table comes from immunoSEQ multiplex PCR, and its TCRdb copy is limited to in-frame clones, with some not included. This sample yields more than 2,000,000 clones, of which 80% to 95% are seen a single time; 0.39% belongs to the top ten. The specimen was naive CD4+ T cells from PBMCs. The subset here: CD45RA+ positively selected. These receptors were obtained from a man in his late teens or twenties in good health. Some clones in this sample may be carry-over from other donors' samples.

The chain has TRBV27 and TRBJ2-2; tentatively, D is TRBD1 (5 bases). The length of the CDR3 is 17 residues. CDR1 is MNHEY and CDR2 is SMNVEV in the germline V gene (reference sequence). Between the trimmed V and J ends, which lost 2 bases and 1 base, there was a span of 14 bases. CDR3 region: CASSLPANRLNTGELFF. DNA for the CDR3: TGTGCCAGCAGTTTACCCGCCAACAGGCTGAACACCGGGGAGCTGTTTTTT.

As for this clone: The same CDR3 arises from other DNA sequences in this sample as well. The chain has TRBV7-3 and TRBJ2-1; no definite D call. CDR3 length: 13 residues. Germline values: CDR1 SGHTA, CDR2 FQGTGA. V dropped 0 bases and J dropped 5 bases, with 5 bases sitting between them. CDR3 loop: CASSLTLDNEQFF. DNA of the CDR3: TGTGCCAGCAGCTTAACGCTAGACAATGAGCAGTTCTTC.

The CDR3 bases are TGTGCCAGCAGTTACTCCCCGACAGGGAAAGAGACCCAGTACTTC. Its protein product is CASSYSPTGKETQYF. The gene calls are TRBV6-5 and TRBJ2-5, with 7 bases matching TRBD1. CDR3 size: 15 residues. V lost 0 bases, J lost 3 bases, and 4 bases stayed unmatched. In germline, CDR1 is MNHEY, CDR2 SVGAGI.

With respect to this clone: One end of the junction varies from germline; a read error may be responsible. The chain uses TRBV5-8 and TRBJ1-2, with 9 nucleotides matching TRBD1. The CDR3 contains 10 residues. Germline V gene lookup returns CDR1 SGHTS and CDR2 YDEGEE. The CDR3 region has the DNA TGTGCCAGCAGGTTGACAGGGGGGATATTC. Its protein is CASRLTGGIF.

The CDR3 sequence is CASSYSWGTEAFF. The DNA of the CDR3 is TGTGCCAGCAGTTACTCGTGGGGCACTGAAGCTTTCTTT. The gene calls are TRBV6-6 and TRBJ1-1, with D unclear. Germline loops: CDR1 MNHNY, CDR2 SVGAGI (reference sequence). This CDR3 has 13 amino acids. Trimming cost V 0 bases and J 4 bases, with 6 bases left between them.

The CDR3 DNA is TGTGCCACCAGCAGAGATCCCCAGCGGGAGCGGGGATACAATGAGCAGTTCTTC. Its protein product is CATSRDPQRERGYNEQFF. This chain joins TRBV15 and TRBJ2-1; 8 nucleotides line up with TRBD2. This CDR3 contains 18 residues. CDR1 LNHNV and CDR2 YYDKDF come from the germline V gene (reference sequence). V lost 0 bases and J lost 4; bases outside the gene matches: 11.

V usage is TRBV28 and J usage is TRBJ2-1; the match to TRBD2 covers 7 bases. Germline loops: CDR1 MDHEN, CDR2 SYDVKM. V shed 3 bases and J 7 bases; nucleotides not matched to a gene: 9. This CDR3 region has 15 residues. CDR3 coding DNA: TGTGCCAGCAGTTTTGCGGGAGAGGAAGGTAATGAGCAGTTCTTC. The encoded protein is CASSFAGEEGNEQFF. The whole variable domain, filled in from reference TRBV28 and TRBJ2-1, reads DVKVTQSSRYLVKRTGEKVFLECVQDMDHENMFWYRQDPGLGLRLIYFSYDVKMKEKGDIPEGYSVSREKKERFSLILESASTNQTSMYLCASSFAGEEGNEQFFGPGTRLTVL.

The rearrangement uses TRBV2 and TRBJ2-7; TRBD1 matches at 7 bases. CDR1 is SNHLY and CDR2 is FYNNEI in the germline V gene. Germline trimming cut 7 bases from V and 4 bases from J; bases unmatched to any gene: 10. The CDR3 has 14 amino acids. The CDR3 nucleotides are TGTGCCAGCATGACGATGAAGGGGGCTTACGAGCAGTACTTC. This codes for CASMTMKGAYEQYF.

The rearrangement uses TRBV30 and TRBJ2-1, with 7 bases that match TRBD2. Germline CDR1 is GTSNPN and CDR2 is SVGIG (reference sequence). The V segment lost 0 bases and the J segment 2 bases; nucleotides outside the gene matches: 7. This CDR3 is built from 16 residues. The CDR3 sequence: CAWSVTGGGPYNEQFF. The CDR3, as DNA: TGTGCCTGGAGTGTTACGGGGGGTGGTCCCTACAATGAGCAGTTCTTC.

This rearrangement joins TRBV5-1 to TRBJ2-1, with 10 positions matching TRBD2. Germline V gene sequence: CDR1 SGHRS, CDR2 YFSETQ. Germline trimming cut 3 bases from V and 7 bases from J; bases unmatched to any gene: 7. The CDR3 runs to 15 residues. CDR3 DNA sequence: TGCGCCAGCAGCTACCTAGCGGGGGCTAGTAATGAGCAGTTCTTC. It specifies CASSYLAGASNEQFF.

This chain links TRBV2 with TRBJ2-1, with D perhaps TRBD2 (5 bases). Germline V lookup: CDR1 SNHLY, CDR2 FYNNEI. Trimming took off 6 bases at V and 8 bases at J, with 11 bases between the two ends. This CDR3 has 12 residues. This CDR3 is CASRSDGDEQFF. DNA of the CDR3: TGTGCCAGCAGATCGGACGGGGATGAGCAGTTCTTC.

The sample holds one count of this clone. Different DNA sequences within this sample yield the same CDR3. The CDR3 protein is CATSRVGQTYEQYF. The CDR3, as DNA: TGTGCCACCAGCAGAGTGGGACAGACCTACGAGCAGTACTTC. V is TRBV15 and J is TRBJ2-7; 7 bases fit TRBD1. With V trimmed by 1 base and J by 2 bases, 2 bases remained unmatched. Germline CDR1 reads LNHNV; CDR2 reads YYDKDF (reference sequence). The CDR3 has 14 residues.

V gene TRBV5-1 combines with J gene TRBJ2-5; TRBD2 agrees at 11 bases. There are 15 residues in the CDR3. CDR1 is SGHRS, CDR2 YFSETQ, per germline. Unmatched junction bases numbered 2, after V lost 0 bases and J lost 4 bases. The CDR3 nucleotides read TGCGCCAGCAGCTTGGGACTAGCGGGATTAGAGACCCAGTACTTC. Amino acid sequence: CASSLGLAGLETQYF.

The CDR3: CASSLDRSEQFF. In nucleotides, the CDR3 is TGTGCCAGCAGCTTAGATAGGAGTGAGCAGTTCTTC. The chain links TRBV11-3 to TRBJ2-1; D is unclear. Germline assignment: CDR1 SGHNT and CDR2 YENEEA. Trimming left V 0 bases short and J 9 bases short, with 6 bases between. This CDR3 has 12 amino acids.

The chain links TRBV6-6 to TRBJ1-2, with unresolved D. Germline V gene lookup returns CDR1 MNHNY and CDR2 SVGAGI (reference sequence). V was clipped by 7 bases and J by 4 bases, with 10 bases between them. The CDR3 length is 12 residues. CDR3 bases: TGTGCCAGCATGTGGGGTCCCTATGGCTACACCTTC. It translates to CASMWGPYGYTF.

V is TRBV2 and J is TRBJ1-4; D is undetermined. Trimming took 6 bases from V and 8 from J, leaving 10 bases between them. Germline CDR1 is SNHLY and CDR2 is FYNNEI. CDR3 length: 12 residues. CDR3 in DNA: TGTGCCAGCAGGACCTATGGGGAAAAACTGTTTTTT. Protein: CASRTYGEKLFF.

The chain carries TRBV19 and TRBJ2-3; TRBD2 matches 15 bases. Germline trimming cut 5 bases from V and 3 bases from J; bases unmatched to any gene: 9. Germline-derived CDR1 and CDR2 are LNHDA and SQIVND (reference sequence). CDR3 length: 18 amino acids. The CDR3 DNA is TGTGCCAGTAGTGTAGGACTAGCGGGAGGGCCTAGGACAGATACGCAGTATTTT. Residues: CASSVGLAGGPRTDTQYF. Supplemented by reference TRBV19 and TRBJ2-3, the full variable domain reads DGGITQSPKYLFRKEGQNVTLSCEQNLNHDAMYWYRQDPGQGLRLIYYSQIVNDFQKGDIAEGYSVSREKKESFPLTVTSAQKNPTAFYLCASSVGLAGGPRTDTQYFGPGTRLTVL.

The gene calls are TRBV30 and TRBJ2-7; D is unclear. The V end was cut by 3 bases, the J end by 9 bases, with 15 bases between. Per germline, CDR1 GTSNPN and CDR2 SVGIG (reference sequence). The CDR3 sequence is 12 residues long. CDR3 DNA: TGTGCCTGGAGGGCCCAGAACGTCGGGCAGTACTTC. Amino acid sequence: CAWRAQNVGQYF.

The J gene is TRBJ2-1, the V gene TRBV28; TRBD1 matches at 11 bases. CDR1 is MDHEN and CDR2 is SYDVKM in the germline V gene. J lost 9 bases, V lost 8 bases, and 9 bases had no gene match. The CDR3 sequence is 14 residues long. CDR3 sequence: CASGTGGIPPEQFF. For the CDR3, the DNA is TGTGCCAGCGGGACAGGGGGAATCCCCCCTGAGCAGTTCTTC.

V and J are TRBV11-2 and TRBJ2-5; perhaps TRBD2 as D (7 bases). Deletions cut 1 base from V and 3 bases from J, with 18 bases between. This CDR3 has 17 residues. Germline V gene lookup returns CDR1 SGHAT and CDR2 FQNNGV. CDR3 sequence: CASSLVLQGRGKETQYF. CDR3 in DNA: TGTGCCAGCAGCTTAGTCCTTCAGGGGAGGGGGAAAGAGACCCAGTACTTC.

This chain joins TRBV9 and TRBJ2-7; 9 bases match TRBD2. Germline V gene lookup returns CDR1 SGDLS and CDR2 YYNGEE. V shed 4 bases, J shed 5 bases, and the junction held 13 bases outside the gene matches. The CDR3 consists of 16 residues. CDR3 region: CASSRSASGIIDEQYF. For the CDR3, the DNA is TGTGCCAGCAGCCGTTCCGCTAGCGGGATTATCGACGAGCAGTACTTC.

This clone has only one observation. The genes are TRBV21-1 and TRBJ2-3; the table's D gene call, TRBD1, was not cross checked with the DNA. TRBV21-1 corresponds to a pseudogene. The CDR3 spans 15 residues. CDR3 sequence reads: CASTWTGSNPDTQYF. CDR3 nucleotide sequence: TGTGCCAGCACCTGGACAGGGTCGAACCCAGATACGCAGTATTTT.

The chain joins TRBV18 to TRBJ1-4; unclear D gene. The CDR3 spans 17 residues. Trimming removed 2 bases from V and 6 bases from J, with 19 bases in between. Per germline, CDR1 KGHSH and CDR2 LQKENI. CDR3 protein: CASSPFGTRHSDEKLFF. In nucleotides, the CDR3 is TGTGCCAGCTCACCATTTGGCACCCGTCATTCCGATGAAAAACTGTTTTTT.

The chain recombines TRBV7-9 with TRBJ2-5, with D maybe TRBD1 (6 bases). The CDR3 is made up of 15 amino acids. V was trimmed by 0 bases and J by 1 base, leaving 9 bases between them. The germline CDR1 and CDR2 sequences are SEHNR and FQNEAQ (reference sequence). DNA of the CDR3: TGTGCCAGCAGCTTAGCGGCAGGGGCCCAAGAGACCCAGTACTTC. Encoded protein: CASSLAAGAQETQYF.

As regards this clone: Other DNA sequences in the sample encode the same CDR3. V is TRBV29-1 and J is TRBJ2-5; 7 bases match TRBD1. The V and J ends lost 5 bases and 4 bases, in that order; junction bases with no gene match: 4. The CDR3 has 12 residues. CDR1 and CDR2 (germline): SQVTM, ANQGSEA. The CDR3 region has the DNA TGCAGCGTTTATTCAGGGGGAGAGACCCAGTACTTC. Translation: CSVYSGGETQYF.

The J gene is TRBJ2-7, the V gene TRBV6-5, with TRBD1 matching over 7 bases. The V segment lost 5 bases and the J segment 2 bases; nucleotides outside the gene matches: 6. Germline V lookup: CDR1 MNHEY, CDR2 SVGAGI. The CDR3 consists of 14 residues. CDR3 protein: CASSQDRTTYEQYF. The CDR3 coding sequence is TGTGCCAGCAGTCAGGACAGGACAACCTACGAGCAGTACTTC.

This chain links TRBV27 with TRBJ2-5; 7 bases align to TRBD2. The germline V gene has CDR1 MNHEY and CDR2 SMNVEV (reference sequence). This CDR3 is built from 14 residues. Trimming cost V 1 base and J 5 bases; bases outside gene matches: 4. CDR3 in amino acids: CASSLYYSGETQYF. CDR3 in DNA: TGTGCCAGCAGTTTATATTATAGCGGGGAGACCCAGTACTTC.

The chain links TRBV6-5 to TRBJ1-2; 8 nucleotides match TRBD1. Per the germline V gene, CDR1 is MNHEY and CDR2 is SVGAGI. The length of the CDR3 is 12 residues. J was trimmed by 4 bases and V by 6 bases; bases with no gene match: 1. Here the CDR3 DNA reads TGTGCCAGCAGACAGGGGGTCTATGGCTACACCTTC. Protein: CASRQGVYGYTF.